The next 32 T cell receptor beta chains were all read from a single sample in a study of T cells after yellow fever vaccination. A single record per CDR3 protein comes from TCRdb applying MiXCR to the 5' RACE reads. The sample records about 300,000 distinct CDR3 sequences, around 8.6% being singletons. Sample: CD4+ T cells sorted from PBMCs, taken 5 days after the yellow fever booster vaccination. The receptors here all came from a man aged 18 to 29 who received the YFV17D yellow fever vaccine.

The chain carries TRBV6-6 and TRBJ2-7, with 7 bases matching TRBD1. CDR1 is MNHNY, CDR2 SVGAGI, per germline (reference sequence). The CDR3 spans 15 residues. V gave up 2 bases and J gave up 2 bases; unmatched junction bases: 6. The CDR3 nucleotides are TGTGCCAGCAGTTACCCATCAGGGGGAACCTACGAGCAGTACTTC. Encoded protein: CASSYPSGGTYEQYF.

A few counts support this clonotype. Here the CDR3 DNA reads TGTGCCAGCAGCGTAACACCCAACACCTTCTACGAGCAGTACTTC. This translates into CASSVTPNTFYEQYF. The V gene is TRBV9, the J gene TRBJ2-7; D remains unclear. Germline CDR1 and CDR2: SGDLS and YYNGEE. V was trimmed by 1 base and J by 3 bases, leaving 14 bases between them. The CDR3 runs 15 residues.

This clonotype turned up a few times. The chain uses TRBV25-1 and TRBJ1-2; 7 bases match TRBD1. The CDR3 totals 19 residues. The V and J ends lost 5 bases and 4 bases, in that order; junction bases with no gene match: 22. Germline-derived CDR1 and CDR2 are MGHDK and SYGVNS. For the CDR3, the DNA is TGTGCCAGCAGTCCTCCAACCGGGACAGCTTTGGAGGGGCTCTATGGCTACACCTTC. This translates into CASSPPTGTALEGLYGYTF.

The CDR3 loop reads CASSVAQQNYGYTF. The DNA for the CDR3 is TGTGCCAGCAGCGTAGCCCAACAGAACTATGGCTACACCTTC. The V and J genes are TRBV9 and TRBJ1-2, with D unresolved. Germline CDR1 SGDLS, CDR2 YYNGEE. V lost 0 bases, J lost 2 bases, and 8 bases lay in between. CDR3 size: 14 residues.

This clonotype was detected a few times. The V call is TRBV7-2, the J call TRBJ2-1; possible D gene TRBD2, 5 bases. V lost 5 bases to trimming and J lost 7 bases, with 21 bases between them. Germline lookup yields CDR1 SGHTA and CDR2 FQGNSA. There are 16 residues in the CDR3. The DNA of the CDR3 is TGTGCCAGCAGCCCAACACCCATCCTACGCGGGAATGAGCAGTTCTTC. Encoded protein: CASSPTPILRGNEQFF.

This clonotype was seen only a few times. The chain joins TRBV4-3 to TRBJ2-1; 9 nucleotides line up with TRBD2. J was trimmed by 8 bases and V by 1 base; bases with no gene match: 15. Looked up from germline, CDR1 is LGHNA and CDR2 is YSLEER. CDR3 length equals 18 residues. This chain's CDR3 is CASSQVVRGSGGGDEQFF. The DNA for the CDR3 is TGCGCCAGCAGCCAAGTTGTCAGAGGTAGCGGGGGTGGGGATGAGCAGTTCTTC.

There are a few counts of this clonotype. The rearrangement links TRBV12-3 or TRBV12-4 to TRBJ2-3; 11 bases match TRBD2. J lost 4 bases, V lost 6 bases, and 3 bases had no gene match. The CDR3 loop spans 14 amino acids. This chain's CDR3 is CASRLAGDADTQYF. The CDR3 DNA follows: TGTGCCAGCAGACTAGCGGGGGACGCAGATACGCAGTATTTT.

This clonotype was counted between two and nine times. The chain combines TRBV6-2 or TRBV6-3 with TRBJ1-5; TRBD1 is a possible D gene (6 bases). Germline CDR1 reads MNHEY; CDR2 reads SVGEGT. The V end was cut by 6 bases, the J end by 2 bases, with 23 bases between. The CDR3 consists of 18 residues. The CDR3: CASSEQYGGGRGNQPQHF. CDR3 DNA: TGTGCCAGCAGCGAGCAATACGGGGGCGGGCGAGGCAATCAGCCCCAGCATTTT.

This CDR3 reads CSAMGGNTGELFF. CDR3 DNA sequence: TGCAGTGCTATGGGCGGAAACACCGGGGAGCTGTTTTTT. The chain joins TRBV20-1 to TRBJ2-2; D gene uncertain. The germline CDR1 and CDR2 sequences are DFQATT and SNEGSKA (reference sequence). The CDR3 covers 13 residues. Trimming took off 4 bases at V and 2 bases at J, with 8 bases between the two ends.

This clonotype has a count of ten or more. V is TRBV5-1 and J is TRBJ2-5; no clear D gene. The CDR3 is made up of 14 amino acids. The V end was cut by 0 bases, the J end by 5 bases, with 11 bases between. The germline gives CDR1 SGHRS, CDR2 YFSETQ. The CDR3 DNA is TGCGCCAGCAGCTTGGCCCTGACCGGGGAGACCCAGTACTTC. Protein sequence: CASSLALTGETQYF.

This clonotype showed up just a few times. This chain uses TRBV19 with TRBJ1-5; TRBD1 agrees at 9 bases. The ends lost 4 bases at V and 5 bases at J; junction bases unmatched: 6. Germline loops: CDR1 LNHDA, CDR2 SQIVND (reference sequence). The CDR3 loop spans 15 amino acids. CDR3 amino acids: CASSTQGAEDQPQHF. As DNA, the CDR3 is TGTGCCAGTAGTACACAGGGGGCAGAGGATCAGCCCCAGCATTTT.

This clonotype was picked up many times. The chain is built from TRBV4-1 and TRBJ1-3, with D hard to call. The germline gives CDR1 MGHRA, CDR2 YSYEKL. Trimming stripped 4 bases from V and 0 bases from J, with 16 bases between. This CDR3 has 17 residues. The CDR3 spells CASSRGVARNSGNTIYF. The CDR3 region has the DNA TGCGCCAGCAGCCGTGGGGTGGCGCGAAACTCTGGAAACACCATATATTTT.

The rearrangement uses TRBV4-3 and TRBJ2-4; D gene unclear. Germline loops: CDR1 LGHNA, CDR2 YSLEER. The CDR3 is made up of 15 amino acids. V lost 2 bases and J 9 bases, leaving 17 bases between the germline ends. The CDR3 sequence is CASSQLARSPGIQYF. In DNA, the CDR3 is TGCGCCAGCAGCCAACTGGCGAGGAGCCCGGGCATTCAGTACTTC.

The V gene is TRBV7-2, the J gene TRBJ1-6, with TRBD1 matching 8 bases. The CDR3 has 14 amino acids. The V gene's germline CDR1 is SGHTA and CDR2 FQGNSA. With V trimmed by 10 bases and J by 6 bases, 8 bases remained unmatched. The CDR3 spells CATGGENPNSPLHF. CDR3 coding DNA: TGTGCCACAGGGGGCGAAAACCCTAATTCACCCCTCCACTTT.

This rearrangement joins TRBV2 to TRBJ2-1; no clear D gene. Germline CDR1 and CDR2: SNHLY and FYNNEI. The V gene lost 1 base and the J gene lost 6 bases, with 4 bases spanning the gap. The CDR3 is 12 residues long. The CDR3 coding sequence is TGTGCCAGCAGTGAAGACAGCAATGAGCAGTTCTTC. Encoded protein: CASSEDSNEQFF.

The genes are TRBV20-1 and TRBJ2-7, with 7 bases that match TRBD1. Trimming at V came to 2 bases and at J to 7 bases, leaving 5 bases not matched to a gene. CDR3 length equals 12 residues. Germline V gene sequence: CDR1 DFQATT, CDR2 SNEGSKA (reference sequence). This CDR3 reads CSARHRGREQYF. CDR3 DNA sequence: TGCAGTGCTAGACACAGGGGAAGGGAGCAGTACTTC.

In its sample, this clonotype was seen a few times. In DNA, the CDR3 is TGTGCCAGCAGCTTAGTGTACGTTGACTATGAGCAGTTCTTC. It translates to CASSLVYVDYEQFF. The V gene is TRBV13, the J gene TRBJ2-1; D not certain. The CDR3 has 14 amino acids. V was pared by 1 base and J by 8 bases, with 12 bases between. CDR1 and CDR2 from the germline V gene are PRHDT and FYEKMQ (reference sequence).

This sequence joins TRBV5-1 and TRBJ2-3; 7 positions match TRBD2. CDR1 is SGHRS and CDR2 is YFSETQ in the germline V gene. The CDR3 is 16 amino acids. The trim removed 7 bases at V and 2 bases at J, leaving 13 bases unmatched. CDR3 nucleotide sequence: TGCGCCAGCGGATTCTCCTTAGCGGGTGACACAGATACGCAGTATTTT. It yields the protein CASGFSLAGDTDTQYF.

This clonotype was picked up a small number of times. The V and J genes are TRBV28 and TRBJ1-5; no firm D call. Germline CDR1 is MDHEN and CDR2 is SYDVKM. Trimming took off 6 bases at V and 7 bases at J, with 19 bases between the two ends. This CDR3 is built from 15 residues. This CDR3 reads CASSPGPFLRQPQHF. In DNA form, the CDR3 reads TGTGCCAGCAGCCCCGGGCCTTTCCTGAGGCAGCCCCAGCATTTT. Full variable domain (missing parts from reference TRBV28 and TRBJ1-5): DVKVTQSSRYLVKRTGEKVFLECVQDMDHENMFWYRQDPGLGLRLIYFSYDVKMKEKGDIPEGYSVSREKKERFSLILESASTNQTSMYLCASSPGPFLRQPQHFGDGTRLSIL.

The J gene is TRBJ1-1, the V gene TRBV5-5, with D hard to call. This CDR3 is built from 14 residues. From germline, CDR1 is SGHKS and CDR2 YYEKEE (reference sequence). The germline V and J ends were trimmed by 2 bases and 0 bases, with 8 bases remaining between them. CDR3 sequence: CASSFTALNTEAFF. The CDR3 bases are TGTGCCAGCAGCTTTACAGCACTGAACACTGAAGCTTTCTTT.

This clonotype was detected a few times. The genes are TRBV6-2 or TRBV6-3 and TRBJ2-2, with 10 bases fitting TRBD2. The V segment lost 8 bases and the J segment 3 bases; nucleotides outside the gene matches: 9. Germline V gene sequence: CDR1 MNHEY, CDR2 SVGEGT. The length of the CDR3 is 16 residues. CDR3 region: CASDETSGLDTGELFF. For the CDR3, the DNA is TGTGCCAGCGACGAGACTAGCGGGTTAGACACCGGGGAGCTGTTTTTT.

This clonotype was picked up many times. The CDR3 DNA sequence: TGTGCCAGCAGTAACCGCGGGGCGGCCCGAACCTACGAGCAGTACTTC. Translation gives CASSNRGAARTYEQYF. The chain links TRBV27 to TRBJ2-7, with D perhaps TRBD2 (6 bases). The CDR3 covers 16 residues. Germline V lookup: CDR1 MNHEY, CDR2 SMNVEV (reference sequence). Trimming removed 5 bases at V and 2 bases at J, with 19 bases between.

In its sample, this clonotype was seen a few times. This chain uses TRBV20-1 with TRBJ2-1; TRBD2 might be the D (5 bases). V shed 6 bases and J shed 10 bases, with 13 bases lying between them. This CDR3 spans 11 amino acids. Germline-derived CDR1 and CDR2 are DFQATT and SNEGSKA (reference sequence). In DNA form, the CDR3 reads TGCAGTGCCCCGGGAACACCGGAGCAGTTCTTC. Translation gives CSAPGTPEQFF.

This clonotype was picked up a small number of times. The V call is TRBV6-5, the J call TRBJ1-4; D remains unclear. Trimming stripped 0 bases from V and 10 bases from J, with 9 bases between. The germline CDR1 and CDR2 sequences are MNHEY and SVGAGI. The CDR3 contains 13 residues. The CDR3 sequence is CASSYSRLLKLFF. CDR3 in DNA: TGTGCCAGCAGTTACTCTCGACTACTAAAACTGTTTTTT.

The V call is TRBV12-3 or TRBV12-4, the J call TRBJ2-2; TRBD2 aligns across 11 bases. J gave up 6 bases and V 6 bases, and 6 bases lay outside the gene matches. The length of the CDR3 is 15 residues. The DNA for the CDR3 is TGTGCCAGCAGGTTACTAGCGGGGGCACCCGGGGAGCTGTTTTTT. Residues: CASRLLAGAPGELFF.

This clonotype was counted between two and nine times. The chain uses TRBV18 and TRBJ2-1, with TRBD1 matching 8 bases. The CDR3 is made up of 16 amino acids. J was trimmed by 6 bases and V by 3 bases; bases with no gene match: 10. In germline, CDR1 is KGHSH, CDR2 LQKENI. The DNA for the CDR3 is TGTGCCAGCTCACCCCAGGGGGCTGGTACGATCAATGAGCAGTTCTTC. Translated: CASSPQGAGTINEQFF.

This clonotype has more than one count but fewer than ten. This rearrangement joins TRBV9 to TRBJ2-3, with D possibly matching TRBD2 (5 bases). The ends were cut back, 0 bases at V and 2 bases at J, with 10 bases in the middle. This CDR3 has 15 amino acids. Looked up from germline, CDR1 is SGDLS and CDR2 is YYNGEE. Here the CDR3 DNA reads TGTGCCAGCAGCGTAGGCCCGGGATACACAGATACGCAGTATTTT. Protein product: CASSVGPGYTDTQYF.

This clonotype has a handful of counts. V usage is TRBV6-2 or TRBV6-3 and J usage is TRBJ2-2; D is perhaps TRBD2 (6 bases). Per the germline V gene, CDR1 is MNHEY and CDR2 is SVGEGT. The CDR3 consists of 15 residues. Trimming took 8 bases from V and 3 from J, leaving 16 bases between them. CDR3 amino acids: CASGSGVWYTGELFF. The CDR3 nucleotides are TGTGCCAGCGGATCGGGGGTTTGGTACACCGGGGAGCTGTTTTTT.

This rearrangement joins TRBV27 to TRBJ1-2, with no clear D. Germline CDR1 and CDR2: MNHEY and SMNVEV (reference sequence). V lost 1 base and J lost 2, with 8 bases in between. The CDR3 contains 14 residues. CDR3 in DNA: TGTGCCAGCAGTTTATATGGCCCAAACTATGGCTACACCTTC. Protein sequence: CASSLYGPNYGYTF.

This clonotype appeared a few times. This chain joins TRBV9 and TRBJ2-7; no firm D call. The germline CDR1 and CDR2 sequences are SGDLS and YYNGEE. This CDR3 is 13 amino acids long. The ends were cut back, 0 bases at V and 3 bases at J, with 7 bases in the middle. DNA of the CDR3: TGTGCCAGCAGCGTAGAAGGGAACTACGAGCAGTACGTC. Its protein is CASSVEGNYEQYV.

Ten or more counts support this clonotype. The gene calls are TRBV7-2 and TRBJ1-5; D is undetermined. CDR3 length: 12 amino acids. CDR1 SGHTA and CDR2 FQGNSA come from the germline V gene. V lost 4 bases and J 7 bases, leaving 8 bases between the germline ends. CDR3 sequence (DNA): TGTGCCAGCAGCTCGCTACAGCAGCCCCAGCATTTT. It codes for CASSSLQQPQHF. Together with reference TRBV7-2 and TRBJ1-5, the CDR3 gives the full variable domain: GAGVSQSPSNKVTEKGKDVELRCDPISGHTALYWYRQSLGQGLEFLIYFQGNSAPDKSGLPSDRFSAERTGGSVSTLTIQRTQQEDSAVYLCASSSLQQPQHFGDGTRLSIL.

This clonotype was found a few times. V is TRBV12-3 or TRBV12-4 and J is TRBJ2-3; 7 nucleotides line up with TRBD1. The V and J ends lost 5 bases and 10 bases, in that order; junction bases with no gene match: 9. The CDR3 totals 13 residues. The CDR3 loop is CASSPYRGGAQYF. The CDR3 bases are TGTGCCAGCAGTCCATATCGAGGGGGCGCGCAGTATTTT.